These T cell receptor beta chains were read from a single sample in a study of blood T cells in healthy people across ages. TCRdb analysed the 5' RACE reads with MiXCR anew, one entry per CDR3 protein. Among 800,000 or so distinct CDR3 sequences listed, more than 20% were seen once. These same records also appear under a second study, on T cells of mothers and their children.

The sequenced material came from blood. These receptors originate from a boy between 10 and 17 years old in good health. Both conserved end residues are part of each CDR3. The D gene is left open where the match is weak. Some rows mark clone size as missing; the rest say once, few, many or name a class of expanded clone.

j_call d_call v_call clone_size cdr3_nt cdr3_aa
TRBJ2-1 - TRBV29-1 - TGCAGCGTTGACCGGGACCTTGTCCCAAATGAGCAGTTCTTC CSVDRDLVPNEQFF
TRBJ1-6 TRBD1 TRBV3-1 - TGTGCCAGCAGCCAAGGGAGGGGGCAGAATAATTCACCCCTCCACTTT CASSQGRGQNNSPLHF
TRBJ1-1 TRBD1 TRBV25-1 few TGTGCCAGCAGTGGTAGGACAGGGGGCGAGAGGGACACTGAAGCTTTCTTT CASSGRTGGERDTEAFF
TRBJ2-4 - TRBV7-2 few TGTGCCAGCAGCCCCTTTATGGGGGCTCGGGACAAAAACATTCAGTACTTC CASSPFMGARDKNIQYF
TRBJ1-5 - TRBV10-3 - TGTGCCATCAGTGAGCGGGGGGCTGACGATCAGCCCCAGCATTTT CAISERGADDQPQHF
TRBJ2-5 - TRBV6-2/TRBV6-3 - TGTGCCAGCAGTTACTGGGGAGAGCAGTACTTC CASSYWGEQYF
TRBJ1-4 - TRBV21-1 few TGTGCCAGCAGCAAAGCGCTTTCCGGGCGGCCTAATGAAAAACTGTTTTTT CASSKALSGRPNEKLFF
TRBJ2-2 - TRBV7-2 few TGCGCCAGCAGCCAGGGGGGGCACACCGGGGAGCTGTTTTTT CASSQGGHTGELFF
TRBJ1-1 - TRBV12-3/TRBV12-4 many TGTGCCAGCAAGTGGACAGAAAACACTGAAGCTTTCTTT CASKWTENTEAFF
TRBJ2-7 - TRBV13 - TGTGCCAGCAGCCCCGCGACAGGGACTCCGCGCGAGCAGTACTTC CASSPATGTPREQYF
TRBJ1-2 TRBD1 TRBV6-1 few TGTGCCAGCAGCCCCATCGGGGGACAGGACTATGACTACACCTTC CASSPIGGQDYDYTF
TRBJ1-4 - TRBV28 - TGTGCCAGCAGTCCGAAGGACAGAACTAATGAAAAACTGTTTTTT CASSPKDRTNEKLFF
TRBJ2-7 - TRBV20-1 - TGCAGTGCTAGTTCAAAGGAGAGTTTCTCCTACGAGCAGTACTTC CSASSKESFSYEQYF
TRBJ2-5 - TRBV27 - TGTGCCAGCAGTACGGACCTCTATGAGACCCAGTACTTC CASSTDLYETQYF
TRBJ2-3 TRBD1 TRBV11-1 many TGTGCCAGCAGCTATACCTACAGGGGGCAAGATACGCAGTATTTT CASSYTYRGQDTQYF
TRBJ2-1 - TRBV3-1 many TGTGCCAGCAGGGTCAAGGATGAGCAGTTCTTC CASRVKDEQFF
TRBJ1-2 - TRBV7-9 - TGTGCCAGCAGCTTAGTAGGGGTGCGGGGCTACACCTTC CASSLVGVRGYTF
TRBJ2-7 - TRBV7-9 - TGTGCCAGCAGCCACGGACGATACGAGCAGTACTTC CASSHGRYEQYF
TRBJ2-7 - TRBV4-3 - TGCGCCAGCAGCGTCGGGACCGCAGGCTCCTACGAGCAGTACTTC CASSVGTAGSYEQYF
TRBJ2-3 TRBD1 TRBV20-1 - TGCAGTGCCACCGGGACAGGGATGAGCACAGATACGCAGTATTTT CSATGTGMSTDTQYF
TRBJ2-7 - TRBV5-1 few TGCGCCAGCAGCGAGCAGGGTACAGGGTACGAGCAGTACTTC CASSEQGTGYEQYF
TRBJ2-7 TRBD1 TRBV27 few TGTGCCAGCAGTTTATCCGGGACAGGGGAATACGAGCAGTACTTC CASSLSGTGEYEQYF